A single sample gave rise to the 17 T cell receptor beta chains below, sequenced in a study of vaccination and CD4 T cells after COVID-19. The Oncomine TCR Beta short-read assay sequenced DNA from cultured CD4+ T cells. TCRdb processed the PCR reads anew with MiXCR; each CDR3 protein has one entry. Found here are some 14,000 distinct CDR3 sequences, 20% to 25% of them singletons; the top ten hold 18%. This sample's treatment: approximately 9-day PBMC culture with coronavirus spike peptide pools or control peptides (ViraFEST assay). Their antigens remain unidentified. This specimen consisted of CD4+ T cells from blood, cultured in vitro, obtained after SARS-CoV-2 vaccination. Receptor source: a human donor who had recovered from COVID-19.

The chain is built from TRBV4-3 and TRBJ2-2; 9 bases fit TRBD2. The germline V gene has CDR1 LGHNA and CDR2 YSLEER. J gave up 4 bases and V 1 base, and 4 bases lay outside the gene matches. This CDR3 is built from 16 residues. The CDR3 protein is CASSQVLAGSTGELFF. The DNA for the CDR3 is TGCGCCAGCAGCCAAGTCCTAGCGGGGTCCACCGGGGAGCTGTTTTTT.

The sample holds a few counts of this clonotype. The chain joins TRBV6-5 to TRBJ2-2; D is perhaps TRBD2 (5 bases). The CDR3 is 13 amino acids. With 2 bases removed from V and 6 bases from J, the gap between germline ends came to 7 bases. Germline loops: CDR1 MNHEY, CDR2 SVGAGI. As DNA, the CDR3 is TGTGCCAGCAGTTACGAGAGGGCCGGGGAGCTGTTTTTT. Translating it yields CASSYERAGELFF.

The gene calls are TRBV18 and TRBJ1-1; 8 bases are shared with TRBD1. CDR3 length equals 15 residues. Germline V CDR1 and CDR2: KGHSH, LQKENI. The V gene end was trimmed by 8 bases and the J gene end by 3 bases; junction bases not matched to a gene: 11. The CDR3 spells CASAGTGVRDTEAFF. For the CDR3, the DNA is TGTGCCAGCGCAGGGACAGGCGTAAGGGACACTGAAGCTTTCTTT. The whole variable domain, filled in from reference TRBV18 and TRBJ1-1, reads NAGVMQNPRHLVRRRGQEARLRCSPMKGHSHVYWYRQLPEEGLKFMVYLQKENIIDESGMPKERFSAEFPKEGPSILRIQQVVRGDSAAYFCASAGTGVRDTEAFFGQGTRLTVV.

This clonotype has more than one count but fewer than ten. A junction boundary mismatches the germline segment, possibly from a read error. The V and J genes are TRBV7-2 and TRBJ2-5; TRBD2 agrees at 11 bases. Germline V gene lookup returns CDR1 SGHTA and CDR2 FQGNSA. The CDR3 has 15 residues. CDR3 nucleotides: TGTGCCAACAGCTCGACTAGCGGGACCCAAGAGACCCAGTACTTC. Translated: CANSSTSGTQETQYF.

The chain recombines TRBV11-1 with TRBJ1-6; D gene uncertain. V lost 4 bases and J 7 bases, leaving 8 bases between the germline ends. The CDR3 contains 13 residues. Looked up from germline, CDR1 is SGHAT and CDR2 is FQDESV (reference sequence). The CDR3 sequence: CASSWGSNSPLHF. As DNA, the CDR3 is TGTGCCAGCAGCTGGGGATCAAATTCACCCCTCCACTTT.

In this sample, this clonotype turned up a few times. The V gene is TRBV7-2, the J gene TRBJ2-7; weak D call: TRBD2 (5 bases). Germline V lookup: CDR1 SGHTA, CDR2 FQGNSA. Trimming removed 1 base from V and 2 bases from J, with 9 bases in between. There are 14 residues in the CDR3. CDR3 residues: CASSLVVGAYEQYF. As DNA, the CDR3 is TGTGCCAGCAGCTTAGTCGTGGGAGCCTACGAGCAGTACTTC. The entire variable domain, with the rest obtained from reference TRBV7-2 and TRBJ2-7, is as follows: GAGVSQSPSNKVTEKGKDVELRCDPISGHTALYWYRQSLGQGLEFLIYFQGNSAPDKSGLPSDRFSAERTGGSVSTLTIQRTQQEDSAVYLCASSLVVGAYEQYFGPGTRLTVT.

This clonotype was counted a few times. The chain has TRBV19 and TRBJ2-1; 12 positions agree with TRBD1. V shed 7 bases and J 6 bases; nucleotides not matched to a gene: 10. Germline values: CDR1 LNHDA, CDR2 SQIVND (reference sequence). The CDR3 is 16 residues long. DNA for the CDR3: TGTGCCAGTACCCCCCTCTTGGGACAGGGGGCCAATGAGCAGTTCTTC. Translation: CASTPLLGQGANEQFF. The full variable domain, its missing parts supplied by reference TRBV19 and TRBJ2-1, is DGGITQSPKYLFRKEGQNVTLSCEQNLNHDAMYWYRQDPGQGLRLIYYSQIVNDFQKGDIAEGYSVSREKKESFPLTVTSAQKNPTAFYLCASTPLLGQGANEQFFGPGTRLTVL.

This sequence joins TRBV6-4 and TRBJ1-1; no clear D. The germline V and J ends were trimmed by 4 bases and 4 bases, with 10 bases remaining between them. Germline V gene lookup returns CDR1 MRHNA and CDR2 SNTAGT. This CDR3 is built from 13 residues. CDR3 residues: CASSAQRGTEAFF. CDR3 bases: TGTGCCAGCAGTGCCCAGAGAGGCACTGAAGCTTTCTTT.

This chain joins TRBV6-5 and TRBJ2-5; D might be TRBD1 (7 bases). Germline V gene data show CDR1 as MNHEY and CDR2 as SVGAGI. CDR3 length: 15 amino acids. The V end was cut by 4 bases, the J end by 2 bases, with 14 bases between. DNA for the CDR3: TGTGCCAGCAGTTTCCTCCCAGGGGGGCAAGAGACCCAGTACTTC. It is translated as CASSFLPGGQETQYF.

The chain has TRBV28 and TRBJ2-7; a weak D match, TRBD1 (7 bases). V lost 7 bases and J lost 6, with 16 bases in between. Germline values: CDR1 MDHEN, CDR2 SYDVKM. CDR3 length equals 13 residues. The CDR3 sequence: CASTSQGGAEQYF. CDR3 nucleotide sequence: TGTGCCAGCACCAGCCAGGGGGGCGCCGAGCAGTACTTC.

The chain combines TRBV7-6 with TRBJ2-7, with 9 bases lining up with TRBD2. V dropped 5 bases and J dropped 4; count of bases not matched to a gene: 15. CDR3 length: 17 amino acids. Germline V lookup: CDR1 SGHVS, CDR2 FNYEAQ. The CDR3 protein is CASSPGLASNFKYEQYF. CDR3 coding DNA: TGTGCCAGCAGCCCAGGACTAGCGAGCAACTTTAAATACGAGCAGTACTTC.

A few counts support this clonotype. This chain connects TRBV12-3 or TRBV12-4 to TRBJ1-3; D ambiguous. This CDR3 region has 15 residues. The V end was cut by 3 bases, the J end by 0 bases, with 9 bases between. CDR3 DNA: TGTGCCAGCAGTTTCGGGGTCTCCTCTGGAAACACCATATATTTT. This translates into CASSFGVSSGNTIYF.

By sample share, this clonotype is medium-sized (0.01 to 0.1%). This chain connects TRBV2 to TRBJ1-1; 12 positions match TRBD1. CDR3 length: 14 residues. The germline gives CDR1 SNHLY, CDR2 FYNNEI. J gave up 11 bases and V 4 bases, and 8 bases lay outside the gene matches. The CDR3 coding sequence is TGTGCCAGCAGTGTCCGGGACAGGGGGCTAGGGGCTTTCTTT. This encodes CASSVRDRGLGAFF.

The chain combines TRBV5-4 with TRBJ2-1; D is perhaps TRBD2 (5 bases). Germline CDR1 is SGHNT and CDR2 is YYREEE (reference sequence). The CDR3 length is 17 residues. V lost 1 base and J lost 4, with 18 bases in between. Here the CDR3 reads CASSLIVLAGVYNEQFF. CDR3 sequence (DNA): TGTGCCAGCAGCTTGATTGTGTTGGCGGGTGTTTACAATGAGCAGTTCTTC.

The CDR3 nucleotides are TGTGCCAGCAGCCCCGAAGGGGCCATCAATCAGCCCCAGCATTTT. Translation gives CASSPEGAINQPQHF. The chain is built from TRBV6-1 and TRBJ1-5, with D perhaps TRBD1 (5 bases). CDR3 length equals 15 residues. V dropped 6 bases and J dropped 3 bases, with 15 bases sitting between them. Germline V gene sequence: CDR1 MNHNS, CDR2 SASEGT.

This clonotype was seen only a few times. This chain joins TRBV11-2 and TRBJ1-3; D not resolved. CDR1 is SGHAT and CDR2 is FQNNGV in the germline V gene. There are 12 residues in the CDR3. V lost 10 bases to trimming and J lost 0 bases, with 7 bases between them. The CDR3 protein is CAIPHSGNTIYF. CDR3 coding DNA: TGTGCCATTCCCCACTCTGGAAACACCATATATTTT.

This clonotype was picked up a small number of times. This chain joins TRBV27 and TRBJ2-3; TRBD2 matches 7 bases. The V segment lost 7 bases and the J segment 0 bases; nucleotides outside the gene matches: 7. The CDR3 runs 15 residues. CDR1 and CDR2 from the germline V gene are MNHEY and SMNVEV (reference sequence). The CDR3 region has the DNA TGTGCCAGCAAAGCCGCGGGAGTTAGCACAGATACGCAGTATTTT. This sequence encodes CASKAAGVSTDTQYF.